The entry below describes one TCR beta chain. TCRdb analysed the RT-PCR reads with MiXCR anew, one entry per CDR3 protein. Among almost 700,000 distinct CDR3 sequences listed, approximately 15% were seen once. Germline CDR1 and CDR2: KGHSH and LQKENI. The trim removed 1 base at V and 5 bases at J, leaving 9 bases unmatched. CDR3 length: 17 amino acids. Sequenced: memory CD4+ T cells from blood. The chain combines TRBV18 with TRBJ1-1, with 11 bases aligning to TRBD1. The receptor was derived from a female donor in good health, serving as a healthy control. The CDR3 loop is CASSPQTTGTGGTEAFF. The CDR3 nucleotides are TGTGCCAGCTCACCACAGACAACCGGGACAGGGGGTACTGAAGCTTTCTTT.